This TCR beta chain emerged from a study of blood T cells in healthy people across ages. With a J-beta primer mix and a sample-barcoded 5' primer, a second PCR ran about 7 to 11 cycles. In TCRdb, the 5' RACE reads were re-called with MiXCR into one record per CDR3 protein. This repertoire shows 450,000 to 600,000 distinct CDR3 sequences, about 25% found once; its top ten account for over 3.5%. This CDR3 spans 16 amino acids. The germline V gene has CDR1 SGDLS and CDR2 YYNGEE. This same sample was also part of a study on T cells of mothers and their children. From that second work: Within related and unrelated pairs, thymic selection shapes TCR recombination output in a similar way.

The chain recombines TRBV9 with TRBJ2-5, with 13 nucleotides matching TRBD2. Gene TRBJ2-1 matches the end of the DNA better, so the J call may be wrong. This clonotype was sampled from a boy aged 2 to 10 in good health. The sequenced material came from blood. The CDR3 region is CASSPRGLAGDNEQFF. The DNA of the CDR3 is TGTGCCAGCAGCCCGAGAGGACTAGCGGGGGACAATGAGCAGTTCTTC.